These 17 T cell receptor beta chains originate from one sample sequenced in a study of cytomegalovirus exposure and HLA in healthy donors. PCR amplification relied on 60 Vbeta primers (plus 13 Jbeta primers). The table came from immunoSEQ multiplex PCR; TCRdb's copy has only in-frame clones and leaves some out. The sample consists of approximately 150,000 clones, approximately 82% of them appearing once. Input material: PBMCs. These receptors came from a middle-aged woman in good health and CMV-seronegative.

This clone was detected only a few times. The gene calls are TRBV19 and TRBJ2-7; 11 bases are shared with TRBD1. Per the germline V gene, CDR1 is LNHDA and CDR2 is SQIVND (reference sequence). V lost 5 bases and J lost 2; bases outside the gene matches: 5. This CDR3 comprises 15 residues. CDR3 region: CASSRRDRGAYEQYF. CDR3 nucleotide sequence: TGTGCCAGTAGTCGCCGGGACAGGGGGGCCTACGAGCAGTACTTC.

The chain has TRBV5-4 and TRBJ2-2; TRBD2 matches at 7 bases. This CDR3 is built from 14 residues. Trimming took 4 bases from V and 2 from J; bases not matched to a gene: 2. Germline V gives CDR1 SGHNT, CDR2 YYREEE (reference sequence). CDR3 protein: CASSTGLNTGELFF. In DNA form, the CDR3 reads TGTGCCAGCAGCACGGGACTAAACACCGGGGAGCTGTTTTTT.

The chain combines TRBV28 with TRBJ2-7; TRBD2 matches at 11 bases. V lost 3 bases and J lost 11; bases outside the gene matches: 3. Germline values: CDR1 MDHEN, CDR2 SYDVKM. This CDR3 has 12 residues. CDR3 DNA: TGTGCCAGCAGTTTCCTGACTAGCGGGAAGTACTTC. The encoded protein is CASSFLTSGKYF.

The CDR3 nucleotides are TGTGCCAGCAGTTTGTTGCCCGGGGGTGGCGGGGAGCTGTTTTTT. It codes for CASSLLPGGGGELFF. The chain recombines TRBV27 with TRBJ2-2; D is possibly TRBD2 (6 bases). Trimming left V 3 bases short and J 7 bases short, with 15 bases between. There are 15 residues in the CDR3. The V gene's germline CDR1 is MNHEY and CDR2 SMNVEV (reference sequence).

CDR3 DNA sequence: TGTGCCAGCAGCTTAGGCCCCCGGGGACAGTCAAACACTGAAGCTTTCTTT. It specifies CASSLGPRGQSNTEAFF. The chain uses TRBV7-2 and TRBJ1-1, with 7 bases aligning to TRBD1. V lost 1 base to trimming and J lost 2 bases; unmatched junction nucleotides: 10. There are 17 residues in the CDR3. Germline V gene sequence: CDR1 SGHTA, CDR2 FQGNSA.

This chain connects TRBV27 to TRBJ1-2; 12 positions agree with TRBD1. The CDR3 is made up of 16 amino acids. The J segment lost 3 bases and the V segment lost 0 bases, leaving 2 bases of the junction unmatched. The germline V gene has CDR1 MNHEY and CDR2 SMNVEV (reference sequence). CDR3 nucleotides: TGTGCCAGCAGTTTATCGGGACAGGGGGCGGACTATGGCTACACCTTC. Translation gives CASSLSGQGADYGYTF.

The chain links TRBV6-1 to TRBJ1-2; the D gene is possibly TRBD1 (5 bases). This CDR3 comprises 14 residues. Trimming removed 2 bases at V and 3 bases at J, with 10 bases between. Germline CDR1 and CDR2: MNHNS and SASEGT. CDR3 nucleotides: TGTGCCAGCAGTGAACCTTGGGGGGACTATGGCTACACCTTC. Its protein product is CASSEPWGDYGYTF.

The chain recombines TRBV28 with TRBJ2-7; the D gene is possibly TRBD1 (5 bases). The CDR3 totals 15 residues. Per germline, CDR1 MDHEN and CDR2 SYDVKM. Trimming removed 5 bases at V and 3 bases at J, with 17 bases between. CDR3 protein: CASSPSRQRNYEQYF. The DNA for the CDR3 is TGTGCCAGCAGTCCCTCCCGACAGAGAAACTACGAGCAGTACTTC.

This clone was seen only once. This sample includes further DNA sequences coding for the same CDR3. The chain is built from TRBV9 and TRBJ1-1; tentatively, D is TRBD1 (5 bases). Germline CDR1 SGDLS, CDR2 YYNGEE. V lost 2 bases to trimming and J lost 1 base, with 6 bases between them. There are 13 residues in the CDR3. As DNA, the CDR3 is TGTGCCAGCAGCGTTACAGGGAACACTGAAGCTTTCTTT. Its protein product is CASSVTGNTEAFF. Drawing the rest from reference TRBV9 and TRBJ1-1, the complete variable domain is DSGVTQTPKHLITATGQRVTLRCSPRSGDLSVYWYQQSLDQGLQFLIQYYNGEERAKGNILERFSAQQFPDLHSELNLSSLELGDSALYFCASSVTGNTEAFFGQGTRLTVV.

This clone occurred once. V usage is TRBV28 and J usage is TRBJ1-5, with a possible D match to TRBD1 (6 bases). V was clipped by 5 bases and J by 6 bases, with 17 bases between them. The CDR3 runs to 15 residues. Germline V lookup: CDR1 MDHEN, CDR2 SYDVKM. The CDR3 coding sequence is TGTGCCAGCAGTACTACAGACAGGTCTACTCAGCCCCAGCATTTT. Protein sequence: CASSTTDRSTQPQHF.

This chain connects TRBV28 to TRBJ2-7, with TRBD1 matching over 11 bases. The CDR3 sequence is 14 residues long. Germline values: CDR1 MDHEN, CDR2 SYDVKM. V lost 6 bases, J lost 5 bases, and 6 bases stayed unmatched. CDR3 sequence reads: CASRSPGQGDEQYF. As DNA, the CDR3 is TGTGCCAGCAGATCCCCGGGACAGGGGGACGAGCAGTACTTC.

The genes are TRBV6-1 and TRBJ1-1; 9 positions agree with TRBD1. This CDR3 is built from 14 residues. Germline V CDR1 and CDR2: MNHNS, SASEGT. The junction had 5 bases not matched to a gene; V was cut back by 5 bases and J by 4 bases. CDR3 in amino acids: CASSWDRVSTEAFF. In DNA form, the CDR3 reads TGTGCCAGCAGTTGGGACAGGGTAAGCACTGAAGCTTTCTTT.

The CDR3 sequence: CASSKNFGTGVSDTQYF. Written as DNA, the CDR3 is TGTGCCAGCAGTAAAAATTTCGGGACAGGGGTCTCAGATACGCAGTATTTT. V gene TRBV28 combines with J gene TRBJ2-3, with 10 bases identical to TRBD1. CDR3 length: 17 residues. CDR1 MDHEN and CDR2 SYDVKM come from the germline V gene. The V and J ends lost 5 bases and 4 bases, in that order; junction bases with no gene match: 12.

V is TRBV10-2 and J is TRBJ2-3; 14 bases fit TRBD2. The germline V gene has CDR1 WSHSY and CDR2 SAAADI. The ends lost 0 bases at V and 6 bases at J; junction bases unmatched: 2. The CDR3 runs 16 residues. The CDR3 here is CASSESTSGRADTQYF. The CDR3 DNA sequence: TGCGCCAGCAGTGAGTCGACTAGCGGGAGGGCCGATACGCAGTATTTT.

This chain uses TRBV5-4 with TRBJ1-1; 9 positions agree with TRBD1. This CDR3 is 17 amino acids long. J lost 0 bases, V lost 4 bases, and 10 bases had no gene match. The germline V gene encodes CDR1 SGHNT and CDR2 YYREEE (reference sequence). CDR3 amino acids: CASSQGGGTGMNTEAFF. The CDR3 DNA reads as TGTGCCAGCAGCCAAGGAGGGGGGACAGGGATGAACACTGAAGCTTTCTTT.

The V and J genes are TRBV7-6 and TRBJ2-3; D might be TRBD1 (5 bases). Deletions cut 1 base from V and 5 bases from J, with 10 bases between. Germline values: CDR1 SGHVS, CDR2 FNYEAQ. The CDR3 runs 14 residues. CDR3 bases: TGTGCCAGCAGCTTAGGTGACAGCCGAGATACGCAGTATTTT. Encoded protein: CASSLGDSRDTQYF.

The chain has TRBV28 and TRBJ2-1; D is perhaps TRBD1 (6 bases). The CDR3 is made up of 16 amino acids. V lost 5 bases and J 2 bases, leaving 16 bases between the germline ends. The germline V gene has CDR1 MDHEN and CDR2 SYDVKM. This CDR3 is CASSPPGATTYNEQFF. The DNA of the CDR3 is TGTGCCAGCAGTCCCCCAGGGGCAACAACCTACAATGAGCAGTTCTTC.